The clone carrying this TCR beta chain was picked up many times. No antigen is known for it. The data originate from a study of neurological immune-mediated disorders. The CDR3 loop spans 14 amino acids. Per germline, CDR1 SGHRS and CDR2 YFSETQ. Trimming cost V 0 bases and J 2 bases, with 9 bases left between them. MiXCR, applied by TCRdb to the 5' RACE reads, yields one record per CDR3 protein. This sample has more than 40,000 distinct CDR3 sequences, with around 3.3% found just once. The study's findings and limits: A possible signature appeared as one related-CDR3 cluster, in which phylogenetic grouping placed the repertoires of 18 of 34 multiple sclerosis patients.

J is TRBJ2-7 and V is TRBV5-1, with TRBD2 as a possible D gene (5 bases). Sample: PBMCs. This clonotype was sampled from a woman in her 50s with multiple sclerosis. The CDR3 is CASSLVGETYEQYF. Here the CDR3 DNA reads TGCGCCAGCAGCTTGGTCGGGGAAACCTACGAGCAGTACTTC.